A selection of T cell receptor beta chains follows, all from one sample in a study of lymphopenia after photon versus proton radiotherapy. Assay used: immunoSEQ multiplex PCR; TCRdb lists only in-frame clones, some missing. Seen here are some 30,000 clones, 84% observed once, and the top ten hold approximately 15%. Source: peripheral blood, taken from a patient treated with proton-based radiotherapy. The receptor source for this set is a woman in her 70s with pancreatic cancer. Each CDR3 is given with its conserved first and last residue. A D gene is named only where the DNA matches it firmly. Only part of the rows carry a size: once, few, many, or a class if the clone is expanded.

len | abundance | j_gene | v_gene | d_gene | CDR3aa | CDR3nt
14 | - | TRBJ1-5 | TRBV19 | - | CASSIVVSNQPQHF | TGTGCCAGTAGTATAGTGGTTAGCAATCAGCCCCAGCATTTT
15 | few | TRBJ2-2 | TRBV4-1 | - | CASSQPRESTGELFF | TGCGCCAGCAGCCAACCCAGGGAGAGCACCGGGGAGCTGTTTTTT
16 | - | TRBJ2-1 | TRBV4-3 | - | CASSQDDRPPYNEQFF | TGCGCCAGCAGCCAAGATGACCGCCCCCCCTACAATGAGCAGTTCTTC
15 | - | TRBJ2-3 | TRBV9 | TRBD2 | CASSVISGGTDTQYF | TGTGCCAGCAGCGTAATCAGCGGGGGCACAGATACGCAGTATTTT
15 | few | TRBJ2-7 | TRBV9 | TRBD2 | CASSVGGLAGSEQYF | TGTGCCAGCAGCGTAGGGGGACTAGCGGGAAGCGAGCAGTACTTC
14 | - | TRBJ1-1 | TRBV7-9 | - | CASSRESGFGGAFF | TGTGCCAGCAGCCGCGAATCAGGGTTTGGCGGAGCTTTCTTT
14 | - | TRBJ1-5 | TRBV23-1 | TRBD1 | CASSRTGGDQPQHF | TGCGCCAGCTCCCGGACAGGCGGAGATCAGCCCCAGCATTTT
11 | - | TRBJ2-1 | TRBV7-8 | - | CASSLVLEQFF | TGTGCCAGCAGCTTAGTCCTAGAGCAGTTCTTC
11 | - | TRBJ2-3 | TRBV20-1 | - | CSAGLVGTQYF | TGCAGTGCTGGACTCGTCGGTACGCAGTATTTT
14 | - | TRBJ2-7 | TRBV7-9 | - | CASSPEGQNYEQYF | TGTGCCAGCAGCCCGGAGGGACAGAACTACGAGCAGTACTTC
15 | - | TRBJ2-2 | TRBV2 | - | CASRGSGWNTGELFF | TGTGCCAGCAGGGGAAGTGGATGGAACACCGGGGAGCTGTTTTTT
16 | - | TRBJ2-2 | TRBV27 | TRBD1 | CASRSLGQGNTGELFF | TGTGCCAGCAGATCACTGGGACAGGGGAACACCGGGGAGCTGTTTTTT
13 | - | TRBJ2-7 | TRBV18 | - | CASSPSVDYEQYF | TGTGCCAGCTCACCATCCGTGGACTACGAGCAGTACTTC
15 | - | TRBJ2-3 | TRBV5-1 | TRBD2 | CASRFSGSSTDTQYF | TGCGCCAGCAGGTTTAGCGGGTCAAGCACAGATACGCAGTATTTT
16 | - | TRBJ2-1 | TRBV4-3 | TRBD2 | CASSQRTSGSGDEQFF | TGCGCCAGCAGCCAAAGGACTAGCGGGAGTGGGGATGAGCAGTTCTTC
13 | - | TRBJ2-1 | TRBV28 | TRBD2 | CASFSGGNNEQFF | TGTGCCAGCTTTAGCGGGGGTAACAATGAGCAGTTCTTC
13 | - | TRBJ1-2 | TRBV5-8 | - | CASSITGNYGYTF | TGTGCCAGCAGCATAACAGGGAACTATGGCTACACCTTC
13 | - | TRBJ1-4 | TRBV19 | - | CASSIDGNEKLFF | TGTGCCAGTAGTATAGACGGTAATGAAAAACTGTTTTTT
10 | - | TRBJ2-3 | TRBV20-1 | - | CSALTDTQYF | TGCAGTGCCCTCACAGATACGCAGTATTTT
16 | - | TRBJ2-2 | TRBV9 | - | CASSVDGNPNTGELFF | TGTGCCAGCAGCGTAGATGGCAACCCTAACACCGGGGAGCTGTTTTTT
15 | - | TRBJ2-5 | TRBV19 | TRBD2 | CASSTGTSGRGTQYF | TGTGCCAGTAGTACCGGGACTAGCGGGAGAGGGACCCAGTACTTC